The present T cell receptor (beta chain) was sequenced within a study of human CD8 memory T cell subsets. Study-wide findings and caveats: Only a minimal degree of mutual overlap characterized stem-like memory and precursor exhausted T cell repertoires. The stem-like memory and precursor exhausted T cell populations displayed similarly high diversity, which was not the case for effector memory cells.

UMI-labeled 5' RACE was used to make TCR beta libraries. Original processing notes: The number of functional CDR3 beta clonotypes in each TCR beta library ranged from roughly 3,000 to 20,000. With the 5' RACE reads reprocessed, TCRdb shows one record per CDR3 protein and no DNA. It is TCRdb's table, rather than the study itself, that gives the V and J calls and clone size. Its table records thousands of distinct CDR3 sequences. TPEX cells, early memory CD8+ T cells with exhausted-like traits, were CCR7+ PD-1+ TIGIT+. On this clonotype: The antigen remains unidentified.

Sequenced material: CD8+ T cells from PBMCs. This receptor was identified in a human donor in good health.

The CDR3 here is CASSFGTSGSYNEQFF. This rearrangement joins TRBV4-1 to TRBJ2-1; TCRdb proposes TRBD2, but this gene call is untestable without DNA. Germline V gene data show CDR1 as MGHRA and CDR2 as YSYEKL. This CDR3 is 16 amino acids long.